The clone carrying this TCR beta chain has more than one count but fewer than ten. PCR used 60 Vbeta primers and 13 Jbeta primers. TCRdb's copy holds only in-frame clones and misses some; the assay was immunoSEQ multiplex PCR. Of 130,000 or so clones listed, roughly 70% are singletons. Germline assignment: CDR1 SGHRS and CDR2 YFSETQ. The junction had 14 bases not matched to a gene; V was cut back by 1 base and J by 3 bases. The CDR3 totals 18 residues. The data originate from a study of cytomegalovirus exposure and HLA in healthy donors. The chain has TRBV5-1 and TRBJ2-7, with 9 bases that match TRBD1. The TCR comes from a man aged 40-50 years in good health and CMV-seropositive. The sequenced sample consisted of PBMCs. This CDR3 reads CASSLSIPGTGFLYEQYF. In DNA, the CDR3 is TGCGCCAGCAGCTTGTCTATACCGGGGACAGGGTTCCTCTACGAGCAGTACTTC.